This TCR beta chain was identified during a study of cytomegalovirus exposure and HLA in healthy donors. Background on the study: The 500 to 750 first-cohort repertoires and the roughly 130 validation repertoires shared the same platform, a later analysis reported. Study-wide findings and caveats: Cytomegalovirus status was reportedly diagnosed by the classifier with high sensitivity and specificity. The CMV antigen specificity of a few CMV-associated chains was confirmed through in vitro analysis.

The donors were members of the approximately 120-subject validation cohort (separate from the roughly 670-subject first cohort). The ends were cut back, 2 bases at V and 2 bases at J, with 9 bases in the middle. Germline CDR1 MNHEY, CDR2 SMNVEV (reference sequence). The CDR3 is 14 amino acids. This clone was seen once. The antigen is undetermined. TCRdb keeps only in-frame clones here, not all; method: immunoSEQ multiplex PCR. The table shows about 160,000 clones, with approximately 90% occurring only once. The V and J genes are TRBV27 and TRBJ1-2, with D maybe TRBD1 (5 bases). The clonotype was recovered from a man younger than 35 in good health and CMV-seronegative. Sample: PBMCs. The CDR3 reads CASSLIGGNYGYTF. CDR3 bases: TGTGCCAGCAGTTTAATCGGGGGGAACTATGGCTACACCTTC.